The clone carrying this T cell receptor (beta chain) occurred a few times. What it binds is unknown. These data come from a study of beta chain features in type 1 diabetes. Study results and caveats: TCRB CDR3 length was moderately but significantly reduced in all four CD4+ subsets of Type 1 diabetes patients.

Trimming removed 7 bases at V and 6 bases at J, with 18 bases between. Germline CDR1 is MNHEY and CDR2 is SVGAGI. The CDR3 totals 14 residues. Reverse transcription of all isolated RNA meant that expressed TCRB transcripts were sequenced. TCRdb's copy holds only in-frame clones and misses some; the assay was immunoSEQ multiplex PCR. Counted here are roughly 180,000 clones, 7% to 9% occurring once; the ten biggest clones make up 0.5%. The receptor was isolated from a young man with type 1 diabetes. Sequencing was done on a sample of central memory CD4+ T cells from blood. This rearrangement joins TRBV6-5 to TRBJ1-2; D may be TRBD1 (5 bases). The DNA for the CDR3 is TGTGCCAGCACCCCTACTGGGGGGGGAGATGGCTACACCTTC. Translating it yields CASTPTGGGDGYTF.